A selection of T cell receptor beta chains follows, all from one sample in a study of shared clonotypes between healthy human individuals. Produced via immunoSEQ multiplex PCR; TCRdb's table is partial and in-frame only. The profile shows around 1.9 million clones, roughly 93% of them singletons. Material for sequencing was naive CD8+ T cells from PBMCs. All receptors come from a man between 18 and 35 years old in good health. Some clones in this sample may be carry-over from other donors' samples. Both conserved end residues are part of each CDR3. The order of the fields is V gene, CDR3 protein.

v_call: TRBV11-1
cdr3_aa: CASSLALRTDTQYF

v_call: TRBV5-1
cdr3_aa: CASSLSPGSNTEAFF

v_call: TRBV27
cdr3_aa: CASGVGGQSHYGYTF

v_call: TRBV27
cdr3_aa: CASSLGQGIYEQYF

v_call: TRBV27
cdr3_aa: CASSLIASGRSYNEQFF

v_call: TRBV2
cdr3_aa: CASRGLGRVYEQYF

v_call: TRBV6-5
cdr3_aa: CASRSLISVNQPQHF

v_call: TRBV7-9
cdr3_aa: CASSLYTGGTGELFF

v_call: TRBV13
cdr3_aa: CASSCQREAAYNEQFF

v_call: TRBV27
cdr3_aa: CASSSYPEETQYF

v_call: TRBV7-9
cdr3_aa: CASSSPTSGSSQQFF

v_call: TRBV27
cdr3_aa: CASSPNPFFTEQFF

v_call: TRBV7-3
cdr3_aa: CASSLGGPDTQYF

v_call: TRBV28
cdr3_aa: CASSLAGGETQYF

v_call: TRBV6-6
cdr3_aa: CASNDGGNEQFF

v_call: TRBV6-1
cdr3_aa: CASRRDGSNQPQHF